Listed here are 14 T cell receptor beta chains from one sample, sequenced in a study of regulatory T cells in long-lasting Graves disease (dated by TCRdb to the early 2020s). The library was made by multiplex PCR. The reads were generated on an Illumina HiSeq 4000. CDR3 regions were amplified by Arm-PCR with iRepertoire HTBI primers to construct TCR beta libraries. TCRdb passed the public sequencing reads through fastp at Q25 and MiXCR, retaining productive beta sequences. Every distinct CDR3 protein forms one entry, paired with its most common genes and DNA. Present in this sample are approximately 400,000 distinct CDR3 sequences, about 16% of which were seen just once. Roughly 17% of the sample goes to the ten largest clones. The time point label, read with the paper, signifies: newly diagnosed GD, antithyroid drugs for less than 3 months. RNA was extracted from PBMCs in TRIzol for both TCR sequencing and RNA sequencing.

The sample was also linked to a second study, of T cells in Graves' hyperthyroidism and ophthalmopathy.

The sequenced sample was peripheral blood mononuclear cells (PBMCs), obtained at new diagnosis, from a patient treated with antithyroid drugs. Every receptor here comes from a woman aged 25 to 39 with Graves disease. Donor details come from another sample of the same person, matched by shared clones.

This clonotype occurred many times. V and J are TRBV2 and TRBJ2-6, with a possible D match to TRBD2 (5 bases). This CDR3 is built from 17 residues. In germline, CDR1 is SNHLY, CDR2 FYNNEI. V was trimmed by 9 bases and J by 0 bases, leaving 18 bases between them. In nucleotides, the CDR3 is TGTGCCAGAAGTCCCCGGACGGGGAGCTCTGGGGCCAACGTCCTGACTTTC. Protein: CARSPRTGSSGANVLTF.

The chain carries TRBV20-1 and TRBJ1-3; 8 nucleotides line up with TRBD1. V dropped 7 bases and J dropped 6; count of bases not matched to a gene: 5. There are 12 residues in the CDR3. Germline V gene sequence: CDR1 DFQATT, CDR2 SNEGSKA (reference sequence). CDR3 sequence reads: CSDRGNENTIYF. The CDR3 DNA is TGCAGTGACAGGGGGAATGAAAACACCATATATTTT.

This clonotype was seen repeatedly, ten times or more. The rearrangement joins TRBV2 to TRBJ2-2; no firm D call. CDR3 length: 12 residues. The V gene's germline CDR1 is SNHLY and CDR2 FYNNEI. Trimming left V 6 bases short and J 7 bases short, with 9 bases between. CDR3 protein: CASSNLSGELFF. The CDR3 coding sequence is TGTGCCAGCAGCAATTTAAGCGGGGAGCTGTTTTTT.

This clonotype has ten or more counts. V and J are TRBV29-1 and TRBJ2-1; the D call may be TRBD1 or TRBD2 (6 bases each). Trimming removed 7 bases from V and 8 bases from J, with 21 bases in between. This CDR3 region has 14 residues. From germline, CDR1 is SQVTM and CDR2 ANQGSEA. In nucleotides, the CDR3 is TGCAGCGCATTGTTGGGGGGCGCCCGCGATGAGCAGTTCTTC. Translating gives CSALLGGARDEQFF.

This clonotype has at least ten counts. The chain combines TRBV20-1 with TRBJ1-2, with D possibly matching TRBD1 (6 bases). The CDR3 contains 11 residues. Germline lookup yields CDR1 DFQATT and CDR2 SNEGSKA (reference sequence). CDR3 in amino acids: CRLGGGYGYTF. The DNA for the CDR3 is TGCAGACTAGGGGGTGGATATGGCTACACCTTC.

This chain links TRBV2 with TRBJ2-7, with 11 positions matching TRBD2. The CDR3 is 16 residues long. V gave up 7 bases and J gave up 4 bases; unmatched junction bases: 12. The V gene's germline CDR1 is SNHLY and CDR2 FYNNEI. CDR3 sequence (DNA): TGTGCCAGCATGAGGACGGGACTAGCGGAGCTATACGAGCAGTACTTC. This sequence encodes CASMRTGLAELYEQYF.

This clonotype was counted between two and nine times. The chain has TRBV4-1 and TRBJ2-3; 7 bases are shared with TRBD2. V gave up 4 bases and J gave up 4 bases; unmatched junction bases: 11. The germline CDR1 and CDR2 sequences are MGHRA and YSYEKL. The CDR3 runs 16 residues. The CDR3 region has the DNA TGCGCCAGCAGCCGTGAGGGACTAACCCTCTCAGATACGCAGTATTTT. This sequence encodes CASSREGLTLSDTQYF.

The V call is TRBV20-1, the J call TRBJ2-7; 7 bases agree with TRBD1. Germline V CDR1 and CDR2: DFQATT, SNEGSKA (reference sequence). The CDR3 spans 12 residues. Trimming at V came to 2 bases and at J to 5 bases, leaving 3 bases not matched to a gene. CDR3 loop: CSARTGADEQYF. The CDR3 DNA is TGCAGTGCTAGAACAGGGGCTGACGAGCAGTACTTC.

This clonotype was picked up many times. This rearrangement joins TRBV3-1 to TRBJ2-7; 10 positions agree with TRBD1. V gave up 0 bases and J gave up 2 bases; unmatched junction bases: 1. The CDR3 is made up of 15 amino acids. The germline CDR1 and CDR2 sequences are LGHDT and YNNKEL (reference sequence). The CDR3 DNA follows: TGTGCCAGCAGCCAAGATGGACAGGGGGCCTACGAGCAGTACTTC. Protein product: CASSQDGQGAYEQYF.

The table lists this clonotype with a few counts. V usage is TRBV9 and J usage is TRBJ2-2; D perhaps matches TRBD2 (5 bases). This CDR3 is 16 amino acids long. V was clipped by 3 bases and J by 3 bases, with 15 bases between them. Per the germline V gene, CDR1 is SGDLS and CDR2 is YYNGEE. The CDR3 loop is CASSGESGRDTGELFF. In DNA form, the CDR3 reads TGTGCCAGCAGCGGGGAGAGCGGAAGGGACACCGGGGAGCTGTTTTTT.

The chain combines TRBV14 with TRBJ2-1; D not resolved. The CDR3 is 14 amino acids. Trimming shortened V by 2 bases and J by 4 bases, and 9 bases separated the two germline ends. Germline V gene sequence: CDR1 SGHDN, CDR2 FVKESK. The CDR3 region has the DNA TGTGCCAGCAGCCAACTCGGAACATACAATGAGCAGTTCTTC. This encodes CASSQLGTYNEQFF.

This clonotype was seen a few times. The chain has TRBV20-1 and TRBJ2-2, with D possibly TRBD2 on 5 matching bases. CDR3 size: 15 residues. Per the germline V gene, CDR1 is DFQATT and CDR2 is SNEGSKA (reference sequence). The V end lost 1 base, the J end lost 6 bases, and 15 bases lay between the germline ends. The CDR3 region is CSARVRAVRSGELFF. Written as DNA, the CDR3 is TGCAGTGCTAGAGTGCGGGCAGTCAGGTCCGGGGAGCTGTTTTTT.

The chain employs TRBV20-1 and TRBJ2-7; 8 bases match TRBD1. The CDR3 totals 12 residues. V dropped 3 bases and J dropped 4; count of bases not matched to a gene: 2. The V gene's germline CDR1 is DFQATT and CDR2 SNEGSKA (reference sequence). This chain's CDR3 is CSARRTGYEQYF. The CDR3 nucleotides read TGCAGTGCTAGGCGGACAGGGTACGAGCAGTACTTC.

This clonotype appeared many times. This chain joins TRBV24-1 and TRBJ2-1; D uncertain. CDR1 and CDR2 (germline): KGHDR, SFDVKD. The CDR3 consists of 13 residues. V lost 3 bases to trimming and J lost 10 bases, with 12 bases between them. CDR3 DNA: TGTGCCACCAGTGATCCCGGTCGGGTGGAGCAGTTCTTC. Its protein is CATSDPGRVEQFF.